This T cell receptor (beta chain) was documented in a study of cytomegalovirus exposure and HLA in healthy donors. Study-wide results and caveats: The study put 150 or so TCR beta chains on its list as cytomegalovirus-associated. The availability of immune exposure information extended only to CMV serostatus. After further analysis at a later stage, 16,951 TCR beta sequences were associated with HLA alleles at 0.05 false discovery rate. Researchers reported that a few CMV-associated chains were confirmed in vitro as CMV antigen-specific.

This clone was seen more than once but under ten times. The antigen is undetermined. Germline values: CDR1 LGHNA, CDR2 YSLEER. The CDR3 consists of 16 residues. The V and J ends lost 4 bases and 7 bases, in that order; junction bases with no gene match: 11. Vbeta (60) and Jbeta (13) primers were used in the PCR. The repertoire was sequenced with immunoSEQ multiplex PCR; TCRdb's copy has only in-frame clones and lacks some. Of around 100,000 clones in the sample, 84% were seen once. The genes are TRBV4-3 and TRBJ1-4, with 8 bases fitting TRBD1. This TCR came from a young woman in good health and CMV-seronegative. The sample was PBMCs. The CDR3 sequence is CASSRASGQGGEKLFF. CDR3 nucleotides: TGCGCCAGCAGCCGGGCCTCTGGACAGGGTGGTGAAAAACTGTTTTTT.